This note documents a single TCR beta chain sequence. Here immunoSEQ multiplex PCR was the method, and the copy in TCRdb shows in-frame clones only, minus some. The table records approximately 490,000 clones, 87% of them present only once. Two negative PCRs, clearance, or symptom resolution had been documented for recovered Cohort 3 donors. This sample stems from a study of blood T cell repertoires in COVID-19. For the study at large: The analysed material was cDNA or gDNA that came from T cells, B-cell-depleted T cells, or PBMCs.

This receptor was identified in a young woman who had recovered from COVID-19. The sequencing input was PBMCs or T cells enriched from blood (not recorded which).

CDR3 in DNA: TGTGCCAGCAGCTTGGCCGGACAGCGTTCCTACGAGCAGTACTTC. Translation: CASSLAGQRSYEQYF. The rearrangement joins TRBV5-4 to TRBJ2-7; D possibly corresponds to TRBD1 (6 bases). The CDR3 loop spans 15 amino acids. Per the germline V gene, CDR1 is SGHNT and CDR2 is YYREEE (reference sequence). V dropped 0 bases and J dropped 1 base, with 11 bases sitting between them.